This TCR beta chain was sequenced during a study of cytomegalovirus exposure and HLA in healthy donors. Study results and limitations: Cytomegalovirus association was listed for approximately 160 TCR beta chains.

The PCR ran on 60 Vbeta and 13 Jbeta primers. Sequenced by immunoSEQ multiplex PCR; TCRdb stores in-frame clones only, minus some. The sample lists about 110,000 clones, over 65% occurring once. This CDR3 has 16 residues. Germline V gene sequence: CDR1 SGHKS, CDR2 YYEKEE (reference sequence). V was trimmed by 0 bases and J by 2 bases, leaving 12 bases between them. As for this clone: The antigen remains undetermined.

Sequenced input: PBMCs. This TCR came from a man aged 30-40 years in good health and CMV-seropositive. The V and J genes are TRBV5-5 and TRBJ1-5, with D possibly being TRBD1 (5 bases). In DNA form, the CDR3 reads TGTGCCAGCAGCTTGGGCCAGGGTATGGGCAATCAGCCCCAGCATTTT. Protein: CASSLGQGMGNQPQHF.